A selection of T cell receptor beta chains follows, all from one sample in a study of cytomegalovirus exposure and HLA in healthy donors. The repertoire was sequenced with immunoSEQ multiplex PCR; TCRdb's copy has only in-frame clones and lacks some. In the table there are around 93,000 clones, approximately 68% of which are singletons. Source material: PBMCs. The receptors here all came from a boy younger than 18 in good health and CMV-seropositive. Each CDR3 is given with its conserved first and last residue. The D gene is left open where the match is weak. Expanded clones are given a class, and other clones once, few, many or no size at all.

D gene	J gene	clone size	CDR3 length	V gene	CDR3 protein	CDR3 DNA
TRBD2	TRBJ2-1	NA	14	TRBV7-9	CASSWTSGDNEQFF	TGTGCCAGCAGCTGGACTAGCGGGGACAATGAGCAGTTCTTC
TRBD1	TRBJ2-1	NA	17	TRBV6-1	CASSEVGRGQGAGEQFF	TGTGCCAGCAGTGAAGTTGGTCGGGGACAGGGGGCCGGTGAGCAGTTCTTC
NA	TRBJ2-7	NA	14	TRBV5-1	CASSLYGVWDEQYF	TGCGCCAGCAGCCTTTACGGGGTCTGGGACGAGCAGTACTTC
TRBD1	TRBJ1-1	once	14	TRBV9	CASSVTGGIAEAFF	TGTGCCAGCAGCGTTACAGGGGGAATCGCTGAAGCTTTCTTT
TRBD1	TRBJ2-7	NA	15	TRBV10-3	CAISDYRDRVYEQYF	TGTGCCATCAGTGACTACCGGGACAGGGTGTACGAGCAGTACTTC
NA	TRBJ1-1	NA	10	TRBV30	CAWRDSEAFF	TGTGCCTGGAGGGACAGTGAAGCTTTCTTT
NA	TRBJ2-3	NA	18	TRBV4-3	CASSQEYGGQGITDTQYF	TGCGCCAGCAGCCAAGAGTACGGTGGGCAGGGAATCACAGATACGCAGTATTTT
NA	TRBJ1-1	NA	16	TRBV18	CASSPPSARAGTEAFF	TGTGCCAGCTCACCACCGTCCGCTAGGGCGGGCACTGAAGCTTTCTTT
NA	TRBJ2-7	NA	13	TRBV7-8	CASSPRFSVEQYF	TGTGCCAGCAGCCCCCGATTCAGCGTCGAGCAGTACTTC
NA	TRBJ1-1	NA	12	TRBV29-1	CSVYGQNTEAFF	TGCAGCGTTTACGGACAGAACACTGAAGCTTTCTTT
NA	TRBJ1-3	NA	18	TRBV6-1	CASSEATGNVVSGNTIYF	TGTGCCAGCAGTGAAGCAACAGGCAACGTTGTCTCTGGAAACACCATATATTTT
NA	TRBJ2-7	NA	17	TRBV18	CASSPPEGVVPTYEQYF	TGTGCCAGCTCACCACCTGAGGGGGTAGTTCCAACCTACGAGCAGTACTTC
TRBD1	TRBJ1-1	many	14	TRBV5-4	CASSWGQGVGEAFF	TGTGCCAGCAGCTGGGGACAGGGTGTAGGTGAAGCTTTCTTT
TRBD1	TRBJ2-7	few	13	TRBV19	CASSGGQGGEQYF	TGTGCCAGTAGTGGCGGACAGGGCGGCGAGCAGTACTTC
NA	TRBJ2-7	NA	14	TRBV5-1	CASSLDLGPYEQYF	TGCGCCAGCAGCTTGGACCTGGGCCCCTACGAGCAGTACTTC
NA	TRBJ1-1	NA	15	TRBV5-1	CASSGERGWDTEAFF	TGCGCCAGCAGCGGGGAGAGGGGGTGGGACACTGAAGCTTTCTTT
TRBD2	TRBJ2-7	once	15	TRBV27	CASRRDGRSTYEQYF	TGTGCCAGCAGACGGGACGGGAGGTCGACCTACGAGCAGTACTTC
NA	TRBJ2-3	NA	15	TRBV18	CASSPQGRSSDTQYF	TGTGCCAGCTCACCTCAGGGCAGGTCTTCGGATACGCAGTATTTT
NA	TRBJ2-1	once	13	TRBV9	CASSVASYNEQFF	TGTGCCAGCAGCGTAGCCAGCTACAATGAGCAGTTCTTC
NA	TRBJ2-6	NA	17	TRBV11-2	CASRPLRRATGANVLTF	TGTGCCAGCAGGCCGTTACGCAGGGCGACTGGGGCCAACGTCCTGACTTTC
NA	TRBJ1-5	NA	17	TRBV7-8	CASSLGVRTEIDQPQHF	TGTGCCAGCAGCTTAGGTGTCAGGACAGAAATCGATCAGCCCCAGCATTTT
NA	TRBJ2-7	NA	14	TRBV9	CASSASGNSYEQYF	TGTGCCAGCAGCGCATCAGGGAACTCCTACGAGCAGTACTTC
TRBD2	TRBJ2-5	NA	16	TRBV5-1	CASSKGTSGSQETQYF	TGCGCCAGCAGCAAGGGGACTAGCGGGTCCCAAGAGACCCAGTACTTC
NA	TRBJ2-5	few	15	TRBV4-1	CASRNGVGGQETQYF	TGCGCCAGCAGGAATGGGGTTGGCGGGCAAGAGACCCAGTACTTC
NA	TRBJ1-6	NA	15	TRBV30	CAWSANQLQNSPLNF	TGTGCCTGGAGTGCGAACCAATTACAGAATTCACCCCTCAACTTT
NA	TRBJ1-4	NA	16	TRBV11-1	CASSTGKGGENEKLFF	TGTGCCAGCAGCACCGGGAAGGGCGGGGAGAATGAAAAACTGTTTTTT
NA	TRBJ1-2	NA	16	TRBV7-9	CASSATLKIKSRGYTF	TGTGCCAGCAGCGCAACGCTCAAGATAAAGTCTCGGGGCTACACCTTC
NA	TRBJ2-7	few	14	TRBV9	CASSVTSRGYEQYF	TGTGCCAGCAGCGTAACGTCGCGAGGGTACGAGCAGTACTTC
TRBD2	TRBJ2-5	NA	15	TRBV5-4	CASSSGTSGSETQYF	TGTGCCAGCAGCTCCGGGACTAGCGGGTCGGAGACCCAGTACTTC
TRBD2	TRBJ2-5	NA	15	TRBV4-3	CASSQEGTSGETQYF	TGCGCCAGCAGCCAAGAAGGGACTAGCGGGGAGACCCAGTACTTC
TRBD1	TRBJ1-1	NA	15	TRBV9	CASSPRQGGVTEAFF	TGTGCCAGCAGCCCCCGACAGGGTGGAGTTACTGAAGCTTTCTTT
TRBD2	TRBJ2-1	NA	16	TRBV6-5	CASSYSGTSGSDEQFF	TGTGCCAGCAGTTACTCAGGGACTAGCGGGAGCGATGAGCAGTTCTTC
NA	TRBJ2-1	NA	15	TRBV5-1	CASSLAQRPNCEQFF	TGCGCCAGCAGCTTGGCCCAGCGTCCAAACTGTGAGCAGTTCTTC
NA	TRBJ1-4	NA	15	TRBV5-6	CASSPGLTIREKLFF	TGTGCCAGCAGCCCCGGATTGACAATCAGGGAAAAACTGTTTTTT
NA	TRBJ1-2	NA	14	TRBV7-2	CASSSTVANYGYTF	TGTGCCAGCAGCTCGACAGTAGCTAACTATGGCTACACCTTC
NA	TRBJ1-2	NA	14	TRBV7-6	CASSLGTGIGGYTF	TGTGCCAGCAGCTTAGGGACGGGAATCGGTGGCTACACCTTC
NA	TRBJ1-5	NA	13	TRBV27	CASSLLWGDTQHF	TGTGCCAGCAGTTTACTATGGGGAGATACCCAGCATTTT
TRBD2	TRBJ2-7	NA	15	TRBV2	CASSEELAGFHEQYF	TGTGCCAGCAGTGAGGAACTAGCGGGATTCCACGAGCAGTACTTC
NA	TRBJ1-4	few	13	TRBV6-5	CASSYFADEKLFF	TGTGCCAGCAGTTACTTCGCAGATGAAAAACTGTTTTTT
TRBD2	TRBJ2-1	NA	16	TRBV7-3	CASSLSAAGGMSEQFF	TGTGCCAGCAGCTTATCCGCGGCGGGGGGGATGAGTGAGCAGTTCTTC
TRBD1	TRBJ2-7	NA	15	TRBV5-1	CASSLAAGQGYEQYF	TGCGCCAGCAGCTTGGCCGCGGGACAGGGCTACGAGCAGTACTTC
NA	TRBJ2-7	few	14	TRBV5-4	CASSSGGNSYEQYF	TGTGCCAGCAGCTCCGGCGGGAACTCCTACGAGCAGTACTTC
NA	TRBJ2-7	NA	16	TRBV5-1	CASSLGGLGGQYEQYF	TGCGCCAGCAGCCTCGGCGGCCTGGGAGGTCAGTACGAGCAGTACTTC
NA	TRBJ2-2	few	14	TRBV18	CASSDGANTGELFF	TGTGCCAGCTCAGACGGAGCGAACACCGGGGAGCTGTTTTTT
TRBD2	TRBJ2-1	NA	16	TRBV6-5	CASSYQAGGTSDEQFF	TGTGCCAGCAGTTACCAAGCGGGGGGGACTTCGGATGAGCAGTTCTTC
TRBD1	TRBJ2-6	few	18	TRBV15	CATSTRDRDFLGANVLTF	TGTGCCACCAGCACCCGGGACAGGGATTTCCTTGGGGCCAACGTCCTGACTTTC
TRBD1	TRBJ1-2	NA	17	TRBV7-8	CASSPYRGLINNYGYTF	TGTGCCAGCAGCCCGTACAGGGGGCTGATTAACAACTATGGCTACACCTTC
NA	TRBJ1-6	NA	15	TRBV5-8	CASSLRQVFGSPLHF	TGTGCCAGCAGCTTGCGGCAGGTTTTTGGGTCACCCCTCCACTTT
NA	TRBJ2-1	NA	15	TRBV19	CASTLTGSSYNEQFF	TGTGCCAGTACCTTGACAGGAAGCTCCTACAATGAGCAGTTCTTC
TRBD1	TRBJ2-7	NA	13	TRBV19	CASSMTGDYEQYF	TGTGCCAGTAGTATGACAGGGGACTACGAGCAGTACTTC
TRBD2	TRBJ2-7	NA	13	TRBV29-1	CSGGGGPIYEQYF	TGCAGCGGGGGGGGAGGGCCCATTTACGAGCAGTACTTC
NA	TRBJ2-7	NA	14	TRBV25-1	CASPPPRGSSEQYF	TGTGCCAGCCCCCCGCCGAGAGGCTCTTCCGAGCAGTACTTC
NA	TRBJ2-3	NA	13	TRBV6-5	CASSYLKRDTQYF	TGTGCCAGCAGTTACCTAAAGCGGGATACGCAGTATTTT